This entry features one T cell receptor beta chain sequence. Its antigen is undetermined. Prevalent HPV16 infections were excluded; only incident single HPV16 infections included. The data originate from a study of T cells in women clearing cervical HPV infection. Sequencing was performed with immunoSEQ multiplex PCR; in TCRdb, only in-frame clones are kept and a portion is missing. The sample has about 28,000 clones; the top ten hold roughly 8.4%. Whole-study results and caveats: CIN3+ cases had significantly higher TCR repertoire richness than controls, but evenness did not differ.

The origin of this receptor is a woman aged 18 to 69 with a cervical HPV16 infection that either progressed to CIN3+ or cleared (not recorded which). Sequenced sample: blood buffy coat.

The sequenced part of the CDR3 DNA is TGCAGTGCTTACTCAAAGAACACTGAA. This encodes CSAYSKNTE. The whole CDR3 sequence is CSAYSKNTEAFF. V is TRBV20-1 and J is TRBJ1-1; D unresolved. Sequencing ends 3 residues short of the CDR3 end; the germline J gene provides the rest. V was trimmed by 5 bases and J by 1 base, leaving 8 bases between them. The length of the CDR3 is 12 residues. CDR1 is DFQATT and CDR2 is SNEGSKA in the germline V gene (reference sequence).